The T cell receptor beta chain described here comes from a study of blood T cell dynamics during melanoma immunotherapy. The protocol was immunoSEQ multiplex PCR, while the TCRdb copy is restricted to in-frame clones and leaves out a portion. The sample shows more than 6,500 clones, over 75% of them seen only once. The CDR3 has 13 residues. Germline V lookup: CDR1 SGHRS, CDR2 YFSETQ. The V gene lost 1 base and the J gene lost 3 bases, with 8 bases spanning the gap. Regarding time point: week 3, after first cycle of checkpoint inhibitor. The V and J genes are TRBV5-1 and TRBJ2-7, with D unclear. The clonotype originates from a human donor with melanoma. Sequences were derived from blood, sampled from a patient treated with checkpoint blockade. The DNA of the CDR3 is TGCGCCAGCAGCTTGACGGACCGCTACGAGCAGTACTTC. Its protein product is CASSLTDRYEQYF.